The 21 T cell receptor beta chains below come from one sample, sequenced in a study of metastatic and nonmetastatic thyroid tumors. Patients had received no treatment of any kind before thyroid surgery. TCRdb re-analyzed the PCR reads using MiXCR. This table holds more than 85,000 clones, less than 10% found once. Material for sequencing was blood. These TCRs come from a female donor with papillary thyroid cancer or a benign thyroid nodule (not recorded which). Some clones in this sample may be carry-over from other donors' samples.

This clone was counted at least ten times. The chain has TRBV29-1 and TRBJ1-1, with 8 bases aligning to TRBD1. The CDR3 has 13 residues. Unmatched junction bases numbered 6, after V lost 6 bases and J lost 3 bases. Germline CDR1 SQVTM, CDR2 ANQGSEA. Here the CDR3 reads CSVTGEGHTEAFF. The DNA of the CDR3 is TGCAGCGTGACAGGGGAGGGACACACTGAAGCTTTCTTT.

This clone was observed many times. The rearrangement uses TRBV5-1 and TRBJ1-4, with 9 bases lining up with TRBD1. Unmatched junction bases numbered 1, after V lost 0 bases and J lost 4 bases. The germline V gene has CDR1 SGHRS and CDR2 YFSETQ. This CDR3 is built from 15 residues. CDR3 residues: CASSLAGQGNEKLFF. The DNA of the CDR3 is TGCGCCAGCAGCTTGGCGGGACAGGGTAATGAAAAACTGTTTTTT.

The DNA for the CDR3 is TGTGCCTGGAATGGGTCCCCAAATGAAAAACTGTTTTTT. It specifies CAWNGSPNEKLFF. The V call is TRBV30, the J call TRBJ1-4; no clear D gene. The V gene's germline CDR1 is GTSNPN and CDR2 SVGIG (reference sequence). This CDR3 spans 13 amino acids. Trimming removed 4 bases from V and 5 bases from J, with 11 bases in between.

This clone was counted only a few times. The V and J genes are TRBV25-1 and TRBJ2-2, with D perhaps matching TRBD1 or TRBD2 (6 bases each). V lost 3 bases and J 4 bases, leaving 12 bases between the germline ends. The CDR3 extends over 15 amino acids. Germline lookup yields CDR1 MGHDK and CDR2 SYGVNS. The CDR3 region is CASSDRGDTTGELFF. The CDR3 DNA sequence: TGTGCCAGCAGTGATCGCGGGGACACCACCGGGGAGCTGTTTTTT.

This clone was recorded many times. This chain connects TRBV20-1 to TRBJ2-3, with 7 bases matching TRBD1. Germline V CDR1 and CDR2: DFQATT, SNEGSKA (reference sequence). V gave up 7 bases and J gave up 4 bases; unmatched junction bases: 5. This CDR3 is built from 12 residues. CDR3 sequence reads: CSGAQGADTQYF. The CDR3 bases are TGCAGTGGCGCGCAGGGGGCAGATACGCAGTATTTT.

This clone was seen repeatedly, ten times or more. The chain is built from TRBV10-2 and TRBJ1-6, with D possibly TRBD1 on 5 matching bases. The CDR3 is made up of 14 amino acids. Germline CDR1 reads WSHSY; CDR2 reads SAAADI. The germline V and J ends were trimmed by 2 bases and 7 bases, with 9 bases remaining between them. The CDR3 is CASSEETANSPLHF. The CDR3 DNA is TGCGCCAGCAGTGAGGAGACAGCGAATTCACCCCTCCACTTT.

This clone was seen many times. The CDR3 is CAISESRGGADTQYF. CDR3 bases: TGTGCCATCAGTGAGTCTCGCGGGGGGGCAGATACGCAGTATTTT. The chain joins TRBV10-3 to TRBJ2-3; 9 bases are a match to TRBD2. There are 15 residues in the CDR3. CDR1 is ENHRY, CDR2 SYGVKD, per germline. The V segment lost 0 bases and the J segment 4 bases; nucleotides outside the gene matches: 2.

This clone has only a few counts. This may come from a read error, since a much larger clone is one base off. The chain uses TRBV19 and TRBJ1-5, with D perhaps TRBD1 (5 bases). The CDR3 spans 15 residues. Deletions cut 0 bases from V and 3 bases from J, with 9 bases between. Germline V gives CDR1 LNHDA, CDR2 SQIVND (reference sequence). CDR3 DNA sequence: TGTGCCAGTAGTATAGACCTGGGGGTCAATCAGCCCCAGCATTTT. It specifies CASSIDLGVNQPQHF.

This clone was detected many times. The chain joins TRBV12-3 or TRBV12-4 to TRBJ1-2, with D perhaps TRBD1 (5 bases). The CDR3 contains 13 residues. Trimming took off 3 bases at V and 8 bases at J, with 13 bases between the two ends. The CDR3 DNA sequence: TGTGCCAGCAGTTTTTCGGGGGATTGGGGCTACACCTTC. Translating it yields CASSFSGDWGYTF.

This clone was observed at least ten times. The V call is TRBV20-1, the J call TRBJ1-5, with unresolved D. Germline assignment: CDR1 DFQATT and CDR2 SNEGSKA (reference sequence). This CDR3 contains 13 residues. The ends were cut back, 6 bases at V and 1 base at J, with 10 bases in the middle. This chain's CDR3 is CSARVQSNQPQHF. Here the CDR3 DNA reads TGCAGTGCCCGGGTTCAGAGCAATCAGCCCCAGCATTTT.

There are many counts of this clone. This chain joins TRBV2 and TRBJ1-1; D is unresolved. The germline V and J ends were trimmed by 0 bases and 5 bases, with 7 bases remaining between them. This CDR3 spans 13 amino acids. CDR1 SNHLY and CDR2 FYNNEI come from the germline V gene. CDR3 in amino acids: CASSEAWSTEAFF. The CDR3 region has the DNA TGTGCCAGCAGTGAAGCGTGGAGTACTGAAGCTTTCTTT. The whole variable domain, filled in from reference TRBV2 and TRBJ1-1, reads EPEVTQTPSHQVTQMGQEVILRCVPISNHLYFYWYRQILGQKVEFLVSFYNNEISEKSEIFDDQFSVERPDGSNFTLKIRSTKLEDSAMYFCASSEAWSTEAFFGQGTRLTVV.

At least ten counts were recorded for this clone. The chain joins TRBV24-1 to TRBJ2-2; D remains ambiguous. The CDR3 extends over 11 amino acids. The V and J ends lost 6 bases and 7 bases respectively, with 5 bases between them. Germline assignment: CDR1 KGHDR and CDR2 SFDVKD. CDR3 bases: TGTGCCACCAGTTTGTACGGGGAGCTGTTTTTT. This gives the protein CATSLYGELFF.

The rearrangement links TRBV5-1 to TRBJ2-7; D is unclear. The germline CDR1 and CDR2 sequences are SGHRS and YFSETQ. The V end was cut by 5 bases, the J end by 2 bases, with 14 bases between. The CDR3 is made up of 14 amino acids. As DNA, the CDR3 is TGCGCCAGCAGGTACCTCGGCCCCACCTACGAGCAGTACTTC. It is translated as CASRYLGPTYEQYF.

Note on this clone: A much larger clone lies a single base off, so this may be a read error. The chain carries TRBV12-3 or TRBV12-4 and TRBJ2-5; D is ambiguous. The CDR3 is 12 amino acids. The CDR3 DNA reads TGTGCCAGCAGTTTCTCTCGAGAGGCCCAGTACTTC. It specifies CASSFSREAQYF.

V is TRBV2 and J is TRBJ1-1; D is unclear. The CDR3 runs 11 residues. The V gene lost 5 bases and the J gene lost 9 bases, with 10 bases spanning the gap. The germline V gene has CDR1 SNHLY and CDR2 FYNNEI. The CDR3 here is CASSRALQAFF. The DNA for the CDR3 is TGTGCCAGCAGTAGGGCTTTACAAGCTTTCTTT. The variable domain in full, completed from reference TRBV2 and TRBJ1-1, reads EPEVTQTPSHQVTQMGQEVILRCVPISNHLYFYWYRQILGQKVEFLVSFYNNEISEKSEIFDDQFSVERPDGSNFTLKIRSTKLEDSAMYFCASSRALQAFFGQGTRLTVV.

This clone came up many times. The chain uses TRBV19 and TRBJ2-7; the D is unclear. The CDR3 is 16 amino acids. V dropped 3 bases and J dropped 5 bases, with 20 bases sitting between them. Germline loops: CDR1 LNHDA, CDR2 SQIVND (reference sequence). CDR3 residues: CASSIFGAAETDEQYF. The CDR3 DNA reads TGTGCCAGTAGTATTTTTGGTGCGGCGGAGACGGACGAGCAGTACTTC.

The chain uses TRBV6-1 and TRBJ2-2; D gene ambiguous. Germline lookup yields CDR1 MNHNS and CDR2 SASEGT. This CDR3 region has 14 residues. Trimming removed 8 bases at V and 4 bases at J, with 14 bases between. The CDR3 DNA reads TGTGCCAGCCCCCAGACTGAGGCCACCGGGGAGCTGTTTTTT. This encodes CASPQTEATGELFF.

This clone occurred many times. CDR3 bases: TGCGCCAGCAGCCAAGTAGGAGCTAGCACAGATACGCAGTATTTT. Amino acids: CASSQVGASTDTQYF. The chain carries TRBV4-1 and TRBJ2-3; D remains ambiguous. The length of the CDR3 is 15 residues. Germline V gene data show CDR1 as MGHRA and CDR2 as YSYEKL. The V end lost 1 base, the J end lost 0 bases, and 8 bases lay between the germline ends.

This clone was recorded at least ten times. The chain is built from TRBV12-3 or TRBV12-4 and TRBJ2-3, with 13 positions matching TRBD2. Trimming removed 7 bases from V and 2 bases from J; junction bases left unmatched: 6. The CDR3 covers 16 residues. CDR3: CASNRGLAGVTDTQYF. CDR3 DNA: TGTGCCAGCAACCGAGGACTAGCGGGGGTCACAGATACGCAGTATTTT.

This clone was detected many times. V gene TRBV6-1 combines with J gene TRBJ1-2; D unresolved. The CDR3 consists of 12 residues. The germline gives CDR1 MNHNS, CDR2 SASEGT. V was clipped by 4 bases and J by 4 bases, with 7 bases between them. The DNA of the CDR3 is TGTGCCAGCAGTGGACAATTCTATGGCTACACCTTC. Amino acids: CASSGQFYGYTF.

At least ten counts were recorded for this clone. The V call is TRBV15, the J call TRBJ1-1; tentative D call: TRBD1 (6 bases). The length of the CDR3 is 15 residues. The germline V and J ends were trimmed by 8 bases and 0 bases, with 16 bases remaining between them. Germline V gene data show CDR1 as LNHNV and CDR2 as YYDKDF (reference sequence). The CDR3 region has the DNA TGTGCCACCCGACCGGGGGGCGGCGTGAACACTGAAGCTTTCTTT. Protein sequence: CATRPGGGVNTEAFF.